The 17 T cell receptor beta chains presented below share a single source sample, sequenced in a study of blood T cell repertoires in COVID-19. Here immunoSEQ multiplex PCR was the method, and the copy in TCRdb shows in-frame clones only, minus some. The sample lists 140,000 or so clones, about four fifths occurring once. Specimen: PBMCs or T cells enriched from blood (not recorded which). The receptor source for this set is a woman under 30 who had been exposed to COVID-19.

The chain carries TRBV7-4 and TRBJ2-1; TRBD2 is a possible D gene (5 bases). This CDR3 spans 14 amino acids. Germline CDR1 is SGHVT and CDR2 is SQSDAQ. V lost 0 bases to trimming and J lost 10 bases, with 13 bases between them. The CDR3 sequence: CASSLAPPRGEQFF. The CDR3 bases are TGTGCCAGCAGCTTAGCCCCCCCCCGGGGAGAGCAGTTCTTC.

DNA for the CDR3: TGTGCCAGCTCATCTCAGTCCAATAATGAAAAACTGTTTTTT. Translation gives CASSSQSNNEKLFF. The gene calls are TRBV2 and TRBJ1-4; unclear D gene. Trimming took 8 bases from V and 4 from J, leaving 14 bases between them. Germline V gene lookup returns CDR1 SNHLY and CDR2 FYNNEI. The CDR3 is 14 residues long.

The chain links TRBV5-4 to TRBJ2-1; maybe TRBD2 (6 bases). The CDR3 is 14 residues long. Germline values: CDR1 SGHNT, CDR2 YYREEE (reference sequence). The ends were cut back, 6 bases at V and 5 bases at J, with 15 bases in the middle. This CDR3 is CASKPGVLDNEQFF. The CDR3, as DNA: TGTGCCAGCAAGCCGGGGGTATTAGACAATGAGCAGTTCTTC.

This clone was recorded once. The gene calls are TRBV7-8 and TRBJ2-1; D uncertain. CDR1 is SGHVS, CDR2 FQNEAQ, per germline. The CDR3 consists of 17 residues. The germline V and J ends were trimmed by 0 bases and 4 bases, with 16 bases remaining between them. The CDR3, as DNA: TGTGCCAGCAGCTTAGCCTCATCCACGGCGGTATACAATGAGCAGTTCTTC. As protein: CASSLASSTAVYNEQFF.

This clone has a handful of counts. The chain has TRBV18 and TRBJ2-7; 7 bases fit TRBD2. In germline, CDR1 is KGHSH, CDR2 LQKENI. The ends lost 6 bases at V and 2 bases at J; junction bases unmatched: 10. The CDR3 runs 15 residues. This chain's CDR3 is CASSRGREGPYEQYF. DNA for the CDR3: TGTGCCAGCTCCCGAGGAAGGGAGGGGCCCTACGAGCAGTACTTC.

The chain has TRBV7-9 and TRBJ1-2, with 10 bases that match TRBD1. This CDR3 is 15 amino acids long. Trimming cost V 5 bases and J 7 bases; bases outside gene matches: 10. Germline V gene lookup returns CDR1 SEHNR and CDR2 FQNEAQ (reference sequence). CDR3 sequence: CASSLETGGIRGYTF. CDR3 nucleotide sequence: TGTGCCAGCAGCCTCGAGACAGGGGGCATACGTGGCTACACCTTC.

This chain connects TRBV18 to TRBJ2-7; maybe TRBD2 (5 bases). Trimming took off 3 bases at V and 0 bases at J, with 15 bases between the two ends. From germline, CDR1 is KGHSH and CDR2 LQKENI. This CDR3 has 16 residues. The CDR3 spells CASSPRERRASYEQYF. The CDR3 DNA is TGTGCCAGCTCACCCCGGGAACGGCGGGCCTCCTACGAGCAGTACTTC.

For this clone: This CDR3 is also generated by other DNA sequences in the sample. The J gene is TRBJ2-1, the V gene TRBV27, with a tentative D call TRBD1 (6 bases). Germline CDR1 MNHEY, CDR2 SMNVEV (reference sequence). The CDR3 runs 15 residues. V dropped 5 bases and J dropped 1 base, with 12 bases sitting between them. The CDR3: CASSPGTSSYNEQFF. The CDR3, as DNA: TGTGCCAGCAGTCCCGGGACATCTTCCTACAATGAGCAGTTCTTC.

The gene calls are TRBV28 and TRBJ2-3; 14 nucleotides align to TRBD2. Germline-derived CDR1 and CDR2 are MDHEN and SYDVKM. The junction had 9 bases not matched to a gene; V was cut back by 5 bases and J by 5 bases. The CDR3 covers 17 residues. This CDR3 is CASSPAGTSGGKDTQYF. CDR3 in DNA: TGTGCCAGCAGTCCGGCTGGGACTAGCGGGGGCAAAGATACGCAGTATTTT.

V gene TRBV20-1 combines with J gene TRBJ2-1; unclear D gene. The germline CDR1 and CDR2 sequences are DFQATT and SNEGSKA (reference sequence). This CDR3 region has 13 residues. V dropped 3 bases and J dropped 7 bases, with 13 bases sitting between them. CDR3 coding DNA: TGCAGTGCTAGTTGGTTGACCGGGAATGAGCAGTTCTTC. This codes for CSASWLTGNEQFF.

This clone was observed a single time. The chain employs TRBV12-5 and TRBJ1-3, with unresolved D. Germline V lookup: CDR1 LGHNT, CDR2 FRNRAP. This CDR3 region has 13 residues. V shed 6 bases and J shed 4 bases, with 10 bases lying between them. The CDR3 loop is CASGLTGGNTIYF. In nucleotides, the CDR3 is TGTGCTAGTGGCCTTACGGGGGGAAACACCATATATTTT.

The chain joins TRBV3-1 (or the pseudogene TRBV3-2) to TRBJ1-2; the match to TRBD1 covers 9 bases. V lost 4 bases and J lost 5; bases outside the gene matches: 8. The CDR3 spans 15 residues. The germline CDR1 and CDR2 sequences are LGHDT and YNNKEL (reference sequence). The CDR3 DNA sequence: TGTGCCAGCAGCCGTACCGGGACAGGGCCTTATGGCTACACCTTC. It is translated as CASSRTGTGPYGYTF.

In DNA form, the CDR3 reads TGTGCCAGCAGCTTATTGGGGGCAGGGTCTAATGAAAAACTGTTTTTT. Protein sequence: CASSLLGAGSNEKLFF. V and J are TRBV7-2 and TRBJ1-4, with TRBD1 as a possible D gene (6 bases). V was shortened by 2 bases and J by 3 bases, with 13 bases between the two germline ends. The germline V gene encodes CDR1 SGHTA and CDR2 FQGNSA. The CDR3 is made up of 16 amino acids.

The chain uses TRBV14 and TRBJ1-1; no reliable D call. This CDR3 is built from 13 residues. Per the germline V gene, CDR1 is SGHDN and CDR2 is FVKESK. V gave up 5 bases and J gave up 4 bases, with 11 bases separating them. CDR3 nucleotides: TGTGCCAGCAGCATACTAGAGGGCACTGAAGCTTTCTTT. Its translation is CASSILEGTEAFF.

The chain has TRBV5-1 and TRBJ2-1; 13 bases align to TRBD2. The trim removed 7 bases at V and 5 bases at J, leaving 6 bases unmatched. The CDR3 spans 15 residues. Germline V gene data show CDR1 as SGHRS and CDR2 as YFSETQ. In DNA form, the CDR3 reads TGCGCCAGCGGACAACTAGCGGGAGGGGACAATGAGCAGTTCTTC. It translates to CASGQLAGGDNEQFF. Based on the CDR3 plus reference TRBV5-1 and TRBJ2-1, the full variable domain is KAGVTQTPRYLIKTRGQQVTLSCSPISGHRSVSWYQQTPGQGLQFLFEYFSETQRNKGNFPGRFSGRQFSNSRSEMNVSTLELGDSALYLCASGQLAGGDNEQFFGPGTRLTVL.

This chain links TRBV27 with TRBJ1-1; D might be TRBD1 (5 bases). V lost 0 bases, J lost 3 bases, and 8 bases lay in between. The germline V gene encodes CDR1 MNHEY and CDR2 SMNVEV (reference sequence). The CDR3 totals 14 residues. The CDR3 spells CASSLSDTYTEAFF. CDR3 nucleotides: TGTGCCAGCAGTTTATCGGACACCTACACTGAAGCTTTCTTT.

This clone was detected only a few times. The V and J genes are TRBV25-1 and TRBJ1-4, with D maybe TRBD1 (5 bases). The germline V and J ends were trimmed by 2 bases and 4 bases, with 14 bases remaining between them. The CDR3 length is 16 residues. In germline, CDR1 is MGHDK, CDR2 SYGVNS. CDR3 nucleotide sequence: TGTGCCAGCAGTGAAGGGGGGGGGACTTATAATGAAAAACTGTTTTTT. It yields the protein CASSEGGGTYNEKLFF.